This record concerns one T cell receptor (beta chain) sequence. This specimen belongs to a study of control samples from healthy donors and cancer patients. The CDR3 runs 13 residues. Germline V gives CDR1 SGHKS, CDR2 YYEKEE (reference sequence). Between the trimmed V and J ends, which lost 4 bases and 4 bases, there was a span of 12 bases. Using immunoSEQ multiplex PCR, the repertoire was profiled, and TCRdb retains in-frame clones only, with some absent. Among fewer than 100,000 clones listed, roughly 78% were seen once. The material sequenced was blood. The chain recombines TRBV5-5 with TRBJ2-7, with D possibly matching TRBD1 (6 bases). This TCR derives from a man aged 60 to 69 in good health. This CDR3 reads CASSRSTGYEQYF. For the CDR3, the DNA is TGTGCCAGCAGCCGGAGCACAGGGTACGAGCAGTACTTC.